The 10 T cell receptor beta chains below come from one sample, sequenced in a study of cytomegalovirus exposure and HLA in healthy donors. The PCR made use of 60 Vbeta and 13 Jbeta primers. Clones were sequenced by immunoSEQ multiplex PCR, and TCRdb holds only the in-frame ones, with some missing. Of approximately 110,000 clones in the sample, approximately 69% were seen once. Source material: PBMCs. The receptors come from a woman aged 40 to 50 in good health and CMV-seropositive.

This clone was observed once. The chain is built from TRBV2 and TRBJ2-2, with D possibly TRBD2 on 5 matching bases. CDR3 size: 14 residues. With 7 bases removed from V and 2 bases from J, the gap between germline ends came to 11 bases. Germline V gives CDR1 SNHLY, CDR2 FYNNEI. The CDR3 sequence is CASIWRTNTGELFF. DNA for the CDR3: TGTGCCAGCATTTGGAGGACCAACACCGGGGAGCTGTTTTTT. Using reference TRBV2 and TRBJ2-2 for the parts outside the CDR3, the full variable domain is EPEVTQTPSHQVTQMGQEVILRCVPISNHLYFYWYRQILGQKVEFLVSFYNNEISEKSEIFDDQFSVERPDGSNFTLKIRSTKLEDSAMYFCASIWRTNTGELFFGEGSRLTVL.

The V and J genes are TRBV30 and TRBJ2-2; the match to TRBD2 covers 8 bases. CDR1 and CDR2 from the germline V gene are GTSNPN and SVGIG (reference sequence). Germline trimming cut 3 bases from V and 7 bases from J; bases unmatched to any gene: 7. This CDR3 comprises 14 residues. Here the CDR3 reads CAWSRTSINGELFF. The CDR3 region has the DNA TGTGCCTGGAGCAGGACTAGCATCAACGGGGAGCTGTTTTTT. The entire variable domain, with the rest obtained from reference TRBV30 and TRBJ2-2, is as follows: SQTIHQWPATLVQPVGSPLSLECTVEGTSNPNLYWYRQAAGRGLQLLFYSVGIGQISSEVPQNLSASRPQDRQFILSSKKLLLSDSGFYLCAWSRTSINGELFFGEGSRLTVL.

Worth noting for this clone: This sample includes further DNA sequences coding for the same CDR3. The chain carries TRBV5-4 and TRBJ2-7; weak D call: TRBD2 (5 bases). Germline assignment: CDR1 SGHNT and CDR2 YYREEE (reference sequence). The CDR3 covers 14 residues. V lost 3 bases and J 7 bases, leaving 17 bases between the germline ends. CDR3: CASSWVATPGEQYF. The CDR3 coding sequence is TGTGCCAGCAGCTGGGTGGCTACACCGGGAGAGCAGTACTTC.

There are a few counts of this clone. The genes are TRBV7-9 and TRBJ1-6; D is perhaps TRBD1 (6 bases). This CDR3 region has 15 residues. Germline V lookup: CDR1 SEHNR, CDR2 FQNEAQ (reference sequence). V gave up 0 bases and J gave up 9 bases, with 12 bases separating them. The CDR3 here is CASSLATGIVSPLHF. For the CDR3, the DNA is TGTGCCAGCAGCTTAGCTACAGGGATTGTTTCACCCCTCCACTTT.

V gene TRBV5-6 combines with J gene TRBJ1-4; no definite D call. The CDR3 has 13 amino acids. Trimming stripped 4 bases from V and 8 bases from J, with 12 bases between. Germline assignment: CDR1 SGHDT and CDR2 YYEEEE. The CDR3 spells CASSGQVEEKLFF. For the CDR3, the DNA is TGTGCCAGCAGCGGGCAGGTGGAAGAAAAACTGTTTTTT. Using reference TRBV5-6 and TRBJ1-4 for the parts outside the CDR3, the full variable domain is DAGVTQSPTHLIKTRGQQVTLRCSPKSGHDTVSWYQQALGQGPQFIFQYYEEEERQRGNFPDRFSGHQFPNYSSELNVNALLLGDSALYLCASSGQVEEKLFFGSGTQLSVL.

The chain uses TRBV25-1 and TRBJ1-1, with 10 bases identical to TRBD1. The CDR3 spans 15 residues. The ends lost 6 bases at V and 3 bases at J; junction bases unmatched: 7. In germline, CDR1 is MGHDK, CDR2 SYGVNS. The CDR3 region has the DNA TGTGCCAGCAGCCCTCGGACAGGGGGGGACACTGAAGCTTTCTTT. Residues: CASSPRTGGDTEAFF.

The V and J genes are TRBV7-6 and TRBJ1-1; TRBD1 is a possible D gene (6 bases). The CDR3 contains 14 residues. Germline values: CDR1 SGHVS, CDR2 FNYEAQ. Between the trimmed V and J ends, which lost 5 bases and 1 base, there was a span of 11 bases. The CDR3 region is CASSPRGGNTEAFF. CDR3 DNA sequence: TGTGCCAGCAGCCCAAGGGGGGGGAACACTGAAGCTTTCTTT.

The rearrangement joins TRBV30 to TRBJ1-5; 7 bases align to TRBD1. Germline-derived CDR1 and CDR2 are GTSNPN and SVGIG (reference sequence). V gave up 5 bases and J gave up 3 bases; unmatched junction bases: 4. This CDR3 is built from 13 residues. CDR3 sequence (DNA): TGTGCCTGGGGTACAGGGGCCAATCAGCCCCAGCATTTT. Its translation: CAWGTGANQPQHF.

The chain is built from TRBV4-2 and TRBJ1-1; 7 bases are shared with TRBD1. The CDR3 length is 15 residues. Looked up from germline, CDR1 is LGHNA and CDR2 is YNFKEQ. The J segment lost 2 bases and the V segment lost 7 bases, leaving 10 bases of the junction unmatched. As DNA, the CDR3 is TGTGCCAGCACAAAGGCCGACAGGGCCAACACTGAAGCTTTCTTT. It yields the protein CASTKADRANTEAFF.

The chain links TRBV30 to TRBJ1-2; tentatively, D is TRBD1 (5 bases). With 0 bases removed from V and 0 bases from J, the gap between germline ends came to 8 bases. Looked up from germline, CDR1 is GTSNPN and CDR2 is SVGIG (reference sequence). The CDR3 covers 14 residues. The CDR3 is CAWSVGRANYGYTF. The DNA for the CDR3 is TGTGCCTGGAGTGTCGGCAGGGCTAACTATGGCTACACCTTC.